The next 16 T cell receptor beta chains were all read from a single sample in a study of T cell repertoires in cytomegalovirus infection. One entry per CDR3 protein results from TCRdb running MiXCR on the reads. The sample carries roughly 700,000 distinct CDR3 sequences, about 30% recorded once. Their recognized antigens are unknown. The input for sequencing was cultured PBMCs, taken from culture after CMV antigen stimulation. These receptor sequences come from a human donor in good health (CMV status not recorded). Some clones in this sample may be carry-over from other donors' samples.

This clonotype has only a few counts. In DNA, the CDR3 is TGTGCCAGCAGCTTGCGCCCTAACCCTAGCTCCTACAATGAGCAGTTCTTC. This encodes CASSLRPNPSSYNEQFF. The chain is built from TRBV11-2 and TRBJ2-1; D gene unclear. With 3 bases removed from V and 0 bases from J, the gap between germline ends came to 15 bases. In germline, CDR1 is SGHAT, CDR2 FQNNGV. This CDR3 comprises 17 residues.

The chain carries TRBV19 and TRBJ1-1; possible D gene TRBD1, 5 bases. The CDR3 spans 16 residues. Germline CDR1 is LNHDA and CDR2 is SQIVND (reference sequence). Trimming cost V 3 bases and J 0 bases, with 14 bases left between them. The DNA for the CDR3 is TGTGCCAGTAGTATTCACAGGCCCCCCATGAACACTGAAGCTTTCTTT. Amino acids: CASSIHRPPMNTEAFF.

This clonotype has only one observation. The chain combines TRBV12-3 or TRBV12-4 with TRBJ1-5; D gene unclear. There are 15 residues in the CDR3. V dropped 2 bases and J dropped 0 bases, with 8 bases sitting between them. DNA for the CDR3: TGTGCCAGCAGTTTACAGGATTATAGCAATCAGCCCCAGCATTTT. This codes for CASSLQDYSNQPQHF.

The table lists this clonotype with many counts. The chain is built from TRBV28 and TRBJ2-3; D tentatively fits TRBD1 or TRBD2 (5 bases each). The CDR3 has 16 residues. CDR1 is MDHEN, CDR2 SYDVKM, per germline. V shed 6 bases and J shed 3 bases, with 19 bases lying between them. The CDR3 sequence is CASRRDDTGSTDTQYF. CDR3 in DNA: TGTGCCAGCAGGAGGGACGACACAGGATCAACAGATACGCAGTATTTT.

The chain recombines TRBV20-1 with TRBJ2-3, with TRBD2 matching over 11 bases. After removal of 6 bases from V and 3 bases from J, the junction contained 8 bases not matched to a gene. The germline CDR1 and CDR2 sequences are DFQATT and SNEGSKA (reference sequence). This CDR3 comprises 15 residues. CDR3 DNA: TGCAGTGCGCCAACTAGCGGGAGTGCTACAGATACGCAGTATTTT. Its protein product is CSAPTSGSATDTQYF.

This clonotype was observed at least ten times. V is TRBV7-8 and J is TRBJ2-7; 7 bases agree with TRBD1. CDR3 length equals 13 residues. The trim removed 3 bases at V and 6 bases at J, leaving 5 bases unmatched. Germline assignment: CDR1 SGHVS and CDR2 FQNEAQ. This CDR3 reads CASSFYRGAEQYF. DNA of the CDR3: TGTGCCAGCAGCTTTTACAGGGGCGCCGAGCAGTACTTC.

CDR3 nucleotides: TGTGCCACCAGTGTCGGACCGACTGCTTCGTACATTCAGTACTTC. This encodes CATSVGPTASYIQYF. The chain has TRBV24-1 and TRBJ2-4; D remains ambiguous. Germline V gene data show CDR1 as KGHDR and CDR2 as SFDVKD. Trimming pared 5 bases from V and 8 bases from J, leaving 18 bases between. CDR3 length: 15 residues.

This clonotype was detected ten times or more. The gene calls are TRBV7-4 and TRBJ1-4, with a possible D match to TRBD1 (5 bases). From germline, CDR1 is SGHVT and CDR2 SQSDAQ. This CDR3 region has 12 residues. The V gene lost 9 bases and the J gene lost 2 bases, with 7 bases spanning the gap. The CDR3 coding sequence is TGTGCCAGTAGACAGACTAATGAAAAACTGTTTTTT. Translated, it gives CASRQTNEKLFF.

DNA for the CDR3: TGTGCCAGCAGCTTTTTCCGGACTAGCGGATACAAACGAGAGACCCAGTACTTC. This translates into CASSFFRTSGYKRETQYF. This chain connects TRBV7-6 to TRBJ2-5; 10 bases fit TRBD2. V gave up 3 bases and J gave up 4 bases; unmatched junction bases: 14. Germline CDR1 is SGHVS and CDR2 is FNYEAQ. The CDR3 has 18 amino acids. Combining the CDR3 with reference TRBV7-6 and TRBJ2-5 gives the whole variable domain GAGVSQSPRYKVTKRGQDVALRCDPISGHVSLYWYRQALGQGPEFLTYFNYEAQQDKSGLPNDRFSAERPEGSISTLTIQRTEQRDSAMYRCASSFFRTSGYKRETQYFGPGTRLLVL.

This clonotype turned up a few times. CDR3 region: CASSPYTNMNTEAFF. Here the CDR3 DNA reads TGTGCCAGCAGCCCCTACACCAACATGAACACTGAAGCTTTCTTT. The chain is built from TRBV11-2 and TRBJ1-1; D remains unclear. Germline V CDR1 and CDR2: SGHAT, FQNNGV. The CDR3 runs 15 residues. Trimming took off 5 bases at V and 0 bases at J, with 13 bases between the two ends.

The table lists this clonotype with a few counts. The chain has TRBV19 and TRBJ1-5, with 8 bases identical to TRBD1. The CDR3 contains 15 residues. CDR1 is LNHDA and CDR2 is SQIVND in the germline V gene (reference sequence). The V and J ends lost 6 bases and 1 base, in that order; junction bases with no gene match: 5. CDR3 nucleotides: TGTGCCAGTAGAGCACAGGGGGGGAGCAATCAGCCCCAGCATTTT. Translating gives CASRAQGGSNQPQHF.

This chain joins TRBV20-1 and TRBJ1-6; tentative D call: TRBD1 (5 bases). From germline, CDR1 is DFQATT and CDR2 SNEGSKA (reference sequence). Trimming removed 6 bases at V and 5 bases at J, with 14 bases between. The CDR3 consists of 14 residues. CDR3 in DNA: TGCAGTGCAATACCCACAGGACATAATTCACCCCTCCACTTT. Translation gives CSAIPTGHNSPLHF.

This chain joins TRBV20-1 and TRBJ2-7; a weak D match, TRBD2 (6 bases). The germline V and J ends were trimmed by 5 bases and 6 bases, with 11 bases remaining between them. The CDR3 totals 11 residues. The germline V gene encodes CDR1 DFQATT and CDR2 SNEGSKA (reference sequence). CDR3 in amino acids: CSAEEGFEQYF. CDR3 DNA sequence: TGCAGTGCTGAGGAGGGCTTCGAGCAGTACTTC.

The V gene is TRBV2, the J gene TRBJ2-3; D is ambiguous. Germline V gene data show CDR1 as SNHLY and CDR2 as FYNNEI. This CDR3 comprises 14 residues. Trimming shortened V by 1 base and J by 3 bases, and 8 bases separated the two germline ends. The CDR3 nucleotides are TGTGCCAGCAGTGAAGGGAGAGAAACAGATACGCAGTATTTT. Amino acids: CASSEGRETDTQYF. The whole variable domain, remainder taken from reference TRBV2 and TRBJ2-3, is EPEVTQTPSHQVTQMGQEVILRCVPISNHLYFYWYRQILGQKVEFLVSFYNNEISEKSEIFDDQFSVERPDGSNFTLKIRSTKLEDSAMYFCASSEGRETDTQYFGPGTRLTVL.

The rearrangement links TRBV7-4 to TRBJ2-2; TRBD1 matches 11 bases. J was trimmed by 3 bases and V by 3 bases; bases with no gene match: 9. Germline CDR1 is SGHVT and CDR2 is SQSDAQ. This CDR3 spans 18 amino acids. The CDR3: CASSLDRGRVQDTGELFF. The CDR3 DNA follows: TGTGCCAGCAGCTTGGACAGGGGGCGAGTTCAGGACACCGGGGAGCTGTTTTTT.

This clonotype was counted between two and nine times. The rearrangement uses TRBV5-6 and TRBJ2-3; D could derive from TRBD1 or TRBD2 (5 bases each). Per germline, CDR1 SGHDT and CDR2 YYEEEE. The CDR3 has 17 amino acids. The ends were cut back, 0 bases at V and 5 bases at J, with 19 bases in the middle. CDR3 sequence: CASSLGGLWATGDTQYF. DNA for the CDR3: TGTGCCAGCAGCTTGGGCGGGTTATGGGCCACAGGAGATACGCAGTATTTT.